This paragraph reports one T cell receptor beta chain. These data come from a study of blood T cell dynamics during melanoma immunotherapy. The germline V gene has CDR1 MGHDK and CDR2 SYGVNS. V lost 6 bases and J 4 bases, leaving 12 bases between the germline ends. This CDR3 is built from 14 residues. Time point specified: week 3, after first cycle of checkpoint inhibitor. Blood was drawn before treatment and at week 3 after checkpoint blockade. Sequencing used immunoSEQ multiplex PCR; TCRdb keeps in-frame clones, though not all of them. The sample has 15,000 or so clones; about 90% are singletons. This material consisted of effector memory CD8+ T cells from blood, taken from a patient treated with checkpoint blockade. This sequence joins TRBV25-1 and TRBJ1-4; D ambiguous. The origin of this receptor is a human donor with melanoma. The DNA of the CDR3 is TGTGCCAGCAGCCCGGGCAGCCTTAATGAAAAACTGTTTTTT. The encoded protein is CASSPGSLNEKLFF.